This TCR beta chain was identified in a study of CD8 T cells in ankylosing spondylitis. Study-wide results and caveats: Seemingly distinctive of ankylosing spondylitis blood was a TCR beta motif formed by eight highly homologous variants.

J was trimmed by 7 bases and V by 2 bases; bases with no gene match: 7. This CDR3 is 16 amino acids long. Germline V gene data show CDR1 as SGHVS and CDR2 as FQNEAQ. Researchers built TCR beta libraries using quantitative 5'-RACE with molecular barcodes. TCRdb independently ran MiXCR on the 5' RACE reads; one entry per CDR3 protein. In the table there are 200,000 to 250,000 distinct CDR3 sequences, approximately 7.3% of which are singletons. For this clonotype: Its antigen is currently unknown.

The chain employs TRBV7-8 and TRBJ2-1; 11 bases agree with TRBD1. Sequenced sample: blood, either unsorted or a sorted T cell fraction (not recorded which). The source of this sequence is a male donor with ankylosing spondylitis. In DNA, the CDR3 is TGTGCCAGCAGCTTATGGGGACAGGGGGGATTAAATGAGCAGTTCTTC. It yields the protein CASSLWGQGGLNEQFF.